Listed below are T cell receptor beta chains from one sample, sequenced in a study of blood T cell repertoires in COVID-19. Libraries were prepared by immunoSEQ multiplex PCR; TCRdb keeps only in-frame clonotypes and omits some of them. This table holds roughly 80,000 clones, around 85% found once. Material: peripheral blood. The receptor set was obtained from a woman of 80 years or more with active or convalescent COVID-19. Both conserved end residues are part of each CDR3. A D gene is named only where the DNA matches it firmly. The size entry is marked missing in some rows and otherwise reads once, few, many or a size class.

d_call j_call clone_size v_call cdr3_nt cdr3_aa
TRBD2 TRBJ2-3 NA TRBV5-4 TGTGCCAGCAGTCTCGATTCCGGGAGGGGGGCAGATACGCAGTATTTT CASSLDSGRGADTQYF
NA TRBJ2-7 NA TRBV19 TGTGCCAGTAGTACAGAGGGAACAGGTTTCTACGAGCAGTACTTC CASSTEGTGFYEQYF
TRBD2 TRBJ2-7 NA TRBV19 TGTGCCAGTACCCGTAGGGAGGGTCTGGGGGAGCAGTACTTC CASTRREGLGEQYF
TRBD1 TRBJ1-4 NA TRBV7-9 TGTGCCAGCAGCGTTGGGACAGGGGTGGGAGAAAAACTGTTTTTT CASSVGTGVGEKLFF
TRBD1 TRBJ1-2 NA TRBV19 TGTGCCAGTAGGCGAAACGCGGCTCAGGGGGATAACTATGGCTACACCTTC CASRRNAAQGDNYGYTF
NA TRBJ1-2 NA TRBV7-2 TGTGCCAGCAGCTTAACGGGGCAGAAGGCGGGGGGCTACACCTTC CASSLTGQKAGGYTF
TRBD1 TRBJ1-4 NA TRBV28 TGTGCCAGCAGTTTACTAACTCAGGGGGCGAGTGGGGAAAAACTGTTTTTT CASSLLTQGASGEKLFF
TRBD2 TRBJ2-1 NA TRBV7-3 TGTGCCAGCAGCTTATTGGGGGGGATGACCTACAATGAGCAGTTCTTC CASSLLGGMTYNEQFF
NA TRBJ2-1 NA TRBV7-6 TGTGCCAGCAGCCTAATAGGACAATCCTACAATGAGCAGTTCTTC CASSLIGQSYNEQFF
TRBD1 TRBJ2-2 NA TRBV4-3 TGCGCCAGCAGCCAGGGGACAGGGGGTGGTTACACCGGGGAGCTGTTTTTT CASSQGTGGGYTGELFF
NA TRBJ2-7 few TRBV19 TGTGCCAGTAGTACGGGGACACGAACCTACGAGCAGTACTTC CASSTGTRTYEQYF
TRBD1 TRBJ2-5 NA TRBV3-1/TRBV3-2 TGTGCCAGCAGCCAACAGGGGGCACAGACCCAGTACTTC CASSQQGAQTQYF
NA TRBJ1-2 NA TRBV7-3 TGTGCCAGCAGCCCCTCGGCAGGGAACTATGGCTACACCTTC CASSPSAGNYGYTF
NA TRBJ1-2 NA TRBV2 TGTGCCAGCAGTGAGGTTCAGAACTATGGCTACACCTTC CASSEVQNYGYTF
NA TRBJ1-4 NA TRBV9 TGTGCCAGCAGCCCCCTCGGGGGGTTTGGTGAAAAACTGTTTTTT CASSPLGGFGEKLFF
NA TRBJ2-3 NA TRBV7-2 TGTGCCAGCAGCCCAGGCAAGAGGCAGGGAACAGATACGCAGTATTTT CASSPGKRQGTDTQYF
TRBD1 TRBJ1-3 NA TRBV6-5 TGTGCCAGCAGTTCTATGACAGGGCGGTCACGAAACACCATATATTTT CASSSMTGRSRNTIYF
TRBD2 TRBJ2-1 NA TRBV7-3 TGTGCCAGCAGCCCCGGGGGGGGGCTCAATGAGCAGTTCTTC CASSPGGGLNEQFF
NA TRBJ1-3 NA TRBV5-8 TGTGCCAGCAGCTTGGCGGACTCTGCTCATTTT CASSLADSAHF
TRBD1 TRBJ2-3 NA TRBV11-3 TGTGCCAGCAGCTTCGGGACAGGGGATGGCACAGATACGCAGTATTTT CASSFGTGDGTDTQYF
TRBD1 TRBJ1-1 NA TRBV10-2 TGCGCCAGCAGGGACAGGACCTTAACCACGGGGACTGAAGCTTTCTTT CASRDRTLTTGTEAFF
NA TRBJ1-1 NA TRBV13 TGTGCCAGCAGCGGCCTCGGGGTCGAAGCTTTCTTT CASSGLGVEAFF
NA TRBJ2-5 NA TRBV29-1 TGCAGCGTTGAAGATGAGGATGAACACCTCCAAGAGACCCAGTACTTC CSVEDEDEHLQETQYF
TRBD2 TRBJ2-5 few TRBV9 TGTGCCAGCAGCGTAGGGCCCGGGCTAGCGGGGGGATTACAAGAGACCCAGTACTTC CASSVGPGLAGGLQETQYF
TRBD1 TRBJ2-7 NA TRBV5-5 TGTGCCAGCAGCTCCCCGGGACAGGGTTACGAGCAGTACTTC CASSSPGQGYEQYF
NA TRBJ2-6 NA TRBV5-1 TGCGCCAGCAGCCCTCTAGGCAGGGCTGGGGCCAACGTCCTGACTTTC CASSPLGRAGANVLTF
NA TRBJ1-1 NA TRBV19 TGTGCCAGTAAAAAGGAACAGTACACTGAAGCTTTCTTT CASKKEQYTEAFF
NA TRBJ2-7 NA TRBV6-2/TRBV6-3 TGTGCCAGCAGTTTGTCACCGGGACTCTCGTACTTC CASSLSPGLSYF
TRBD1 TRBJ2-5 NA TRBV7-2 TGTGCCAGCAGGGGACCGGGACAGCCTCAAGAGACCCAGTACTTC CASRGPGQPQETQYF
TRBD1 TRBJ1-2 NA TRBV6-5 TGTGCCAGCACCAGGACAGGGGGCGTATCTGGCTACACCTTC CASTRTGGVSGYTF
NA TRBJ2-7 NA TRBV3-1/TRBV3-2 TGTGCCAGCAGGGGGCGGAACGAGCAGTACTTC CASRGRNEQYF
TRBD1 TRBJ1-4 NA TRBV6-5 TGTGCCAGCAAAAGACAGGGGGCTAATGAAAAACTGTTTTTT CASKRQGANEKLFF
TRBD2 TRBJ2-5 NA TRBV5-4 TGTGCCAGCAGCTTGGCGGGGGGAGGGCAAGAGACCCAGTACTTC CASSLAGGGQETQYF
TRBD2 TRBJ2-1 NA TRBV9 TGTGCCAGCAGCGTTAGCGGGATGGAGAATGAGCAGTTCTTC CASSVSGMENEQFF
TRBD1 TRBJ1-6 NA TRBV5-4 TGTGCCAGCAGAACCGGGACAGGGCTCGGGTCACCCCTCCACTTT CASRTGTGLGSPLHF
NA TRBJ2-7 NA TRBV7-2 TGTGCCAGCAGTCTTAAATCACCGGGTTGGGAGCAGTACTTC CASSLKSPGWEQYF
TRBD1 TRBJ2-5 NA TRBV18 TGTGCCAGCTCACCTGTCCTGGACAGGGGATCCGAGACCCAGTACTTC CASSPVLDRGSETQYF
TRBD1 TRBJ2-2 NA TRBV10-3 TGTGCCGGTGGGGGACAGGGGAGCCGGAACACCGGGGAGCTGTTTTTT CAGGGQGSRNTGELFF
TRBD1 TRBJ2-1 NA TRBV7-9 TGTGCCAGCAGCTTAGGCGCCAGGGGGAATGAGCAGTTCTTC CASSLGARGNEQFF
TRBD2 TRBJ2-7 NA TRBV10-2 TGCGCCAGCAAGGGGAAGGGACTAGCAGGTGAGGTGCAGTACTTC CASKGKGLAGEVQYF
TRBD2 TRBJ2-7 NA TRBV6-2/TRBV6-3 TGTGCCAGCAGTTATCCCACGAGCGGGAGGCCACACGAGCAGTACTTC CASSYPTSGRPHEQYF
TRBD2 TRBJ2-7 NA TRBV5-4 TGTGCCAGCAGCTTGGGCTCTAGCGGGGGGCACTACGAGCAGTACTTC CASSLGSSGGHYEQYF
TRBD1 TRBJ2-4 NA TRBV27 TGTGCCAGCAGTTTATCCGGGACAGGGGGTCGCCCCCTAAACATTCAGTACTTC CASSLSGTGGRPLNIQYF
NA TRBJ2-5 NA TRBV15 TGTGCCACCAGCAGAGTCCAGGGCTGGCAAGAGACCCAGTACTTC CATSRVQGWQETQYF
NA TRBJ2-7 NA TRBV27 TGTGCCAGCAGTTTAGACAGCTCCCTCTACGAGCAGTACTTC CASSLDSSLYEQYF
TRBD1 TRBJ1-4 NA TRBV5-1 TGCGCCAGCAGCTTGGGGGGACAGACAGGCCCTAATGAAAAACTGTTTTTT CASSLGGQTGPNEKLFF
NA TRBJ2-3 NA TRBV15 TGTGCCACCAGCAGAGGGGGGGCAGATACGCAGTATTTT CATSRGGADTQYF
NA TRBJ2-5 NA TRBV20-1 TGCAGTGCATATTACGGGGAGACCCAGTACTTC CSAYYGETQYF
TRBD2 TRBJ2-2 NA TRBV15 TGTGCCACCAGCAGAGATACGGGGGGGCGAACCGGGGAGCTGTTTTTT CATSRDTGGRTGELFF
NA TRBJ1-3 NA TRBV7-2 TGTGCCAGCAGCTTACACAGGGCCGGAAACACCATATATTTT CASSLHRAGNTIYF
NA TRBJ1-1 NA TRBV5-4 TGTGCCAGCAGCTTGTCTCGTTTGAACACTGAAGCTTTCTTT CASSLSRLNTEAFF
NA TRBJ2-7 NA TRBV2 TGTGCCAGCAGTGGACAGACAGTCTCCTACGAGCAGTACTTC CASSGQTVSYEQYF
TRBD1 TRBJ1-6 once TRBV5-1 TGCGCCAGCAGCTTGGTCTCTGGACAGGGGCAGGATCAACACTTT CASSLVSGQGQDQHF
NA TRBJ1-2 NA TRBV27 TGTGCCAGCAGTTTGGGGGGGCTGGGAGGCTACACCTTC CASSLGGLGGYTF
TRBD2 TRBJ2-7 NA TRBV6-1 TGTGCCAGCAGTGCTCCTAGCGGGGGGAACTCCTACGAGCAGTACTTC CASSAPSGGNSYEQYF
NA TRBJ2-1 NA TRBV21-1 TGTGCCAGCAGCAAAGCGTGGGGACTAGCGGGAGATCCCATTGCTTACAATGAGCAGTTCTTC CASSKAWGLAGDPIAYNEQFF
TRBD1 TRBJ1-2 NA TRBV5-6 TGTGCCAGCAGCTTGTGGACGGGACAGATTAAGTATGGCTACACCTTC CASSLWTGQIKYGYTF
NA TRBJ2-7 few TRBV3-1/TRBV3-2 TGTGCCAGCAGCCAAGATGAGGTAAATCCGCCCAGGGCGTCCGAGCAGTACTTC CASSQDEVNPPRASEQYF
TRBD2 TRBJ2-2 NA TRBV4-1 TGCGCCAGCAGCCTTGGACTAGCCACCGGGGAGCTGTTTTTT CASSLGLATGELFF